This T cell receptor beta chain emerged from a study of CD8 T cells in ankylosing spondylitis. Study outcomes and limitations: Disease-linked clones were CD8+ and relatively rare in peripheral blood. Blood from ankylosing spondylitis patients appeared to carry a characteristic roughly eight-variant TCR beta motif. Disease-linked clones reportedly concentrated significantly in matched ankylosing spondylitis synovial fluid.

The authors made TCR beta libraries by quantitative 5'-RACE with molecular barcodes. TCRdb re-analysed the 5' RACE reads in MiXCR, keeping a single row per CDR3 protein. This table has approximately 220,000 distinct CDR3 sequences, approximately 24% appearing once. CDR1 and CDR2 (germline): KGHSH, LQKENI. The V end was cut by 3 bases, the J end by 5 bases, with 7 bases between. This CDR3 comprises 13 residues. This clonotype showed up many times. The antigen is undetermined. This clonotype was obtained from a male donor with ankylosing spondylitis or in good health (not recorded which). The chain uses TRBV18 and TRBJ2-2; D remains ambiguous. The sample was blood, either unsorted or a sorted T cell fraction (not recorded which). CDR3 nucleotides: TGTGCCAGCTCACCGCAGATAACCGGGGAGCTGTTTTTT. Its translation: CASSPQITGELFF. The full variable domain, in which reference TRBV18 and TRBJ2-2 provide the parts outside the CDR3, is NAGVMQNPRHLVRRRGQEARLRCSPMKGHSHVYWYRQLPEEGLKFMVYLQKENIIDESGMPKERFSAEFPKEGPSILRIQQVVRGDSAAYFCASSPQITGELFFGEGSRLTVL.